These 28 T cell receptor beta chains share one sample of origin, sequenced in a study of shared clonotypes between healthy human individuals. Method: immunoSEQ multiplex PCR; TCRdb's copy keeps in-frame clones and lacks some. The table lists around 2.5 million clones, approximately 93% of them singletons. Sequences were obtained from naive CD4+ T cells from PBMCs. Subset in this sample: CD45RA+ positively selected. The receptors were sampled from a man aged 18-30 years in good health. Some clones in this sample may be carry-over from other donors' samples.

This clone was found once. The chain joins TRBV7-8 to TRBJ2-7; D tentatively fits TRBD1 or TRBD2 (5 bases each). The germline gives CDR1 SGHVS, CDR2 FQNEAQ. The CDR3 is made up of 15 amino acids. Trimming took 2 bases from V and 5 from J, leaving 16 bases between them. CDR3 sequence reads: CASSLSQVLGDEQYF. The DNA of the CDR3 is TGTGCCAGCAGCTTAAGCCAGGTCTTGGGGGACGAGCAGTACTTC. Variable domain in full (rest from reference TRBV7-8 and TRBJ2-7): GAGVSQSPRYKVAKRGQDVALRCDPISGHVSLFWYQQALGQGPEFLTYFQNEAQLDKSGLPSDRFFAERPEGSVSTLKIQRTQQEDSAVYLCASSLSQVLGDEQYFGPGTRLTVT.

This sequence joins TRBV4-3 and TRBJ2-2, with 9 bases matching TRBD1. The germline gives CDR1 LGHNA, CDR2 YSLEER. The V segment lost 0 bases and the J segment 5 bases; nucleotides outside the gene matches: 10. This CDR3 has 18 amino acids. The CDR3: CASSQDWVTGGATGELFF. The CDR3 DNA reads TGCGCCAGCAGCCAAGATTGGGTAACAGGGGGCGCGACCGGGGAGCTGTTTTTT.

The genes are TRBV19 and TRBJ2-2; D perhaps matches TRBD1 (6 bases). Germline assignment: CDR1 LNHDA and CDR2 SQIVND (reference sequence). Trimming removed 5 bases from V and 13 bases from J, with 23 bases in between. This CDR3 has 15 residues. CDR3 coding DNA: TGTGCCAGTAGTGGCACATGGGACATTTCGTGGGGGCTGTTTTTT. This translates into CASSGTWDISWGLFF.

CDR3 coding DNA: TGTGCCAGCAGCTTGGCCCCCTCGACAGATACGCAGTATTTT. Its protein is CASSLAPSTDTQYF. The V and J genes are TRBV5-5 and TRBJ2-3; D is ambiguous. Trimming stripped 0 bases from V and 3 bases from J, with 8 bases between. The CDR3 runs to 14 residues. CDR1 SGHKS and CDR2 YYEKEE come from the germline V gene (reference sequence).

This chain links TRBV2 with TRBJ1-1; perhaps TRBD1 as D (6 bases). Germline loops: CDR1 SNHLY, CDR2 FYNNEI. The CDR3 is made up of 15 amino acids. V lost 6 bases and J lost 3, with 17 bases in between. The chain's CDR3 is CASRAFVRGYTEAFF. The CDR3 nucleotides read TGTGCCAGCAGGGCTTTTGTCAGGGGCTACACTGAAGCTTTCTTT. Variable domain in full (rest from reference TRBV2 and TRBJ1-1): EPEVTQTPSHQVTQMGQEVILRCVPISNHLYFYWYRQILGQKVEFLVSFYNNEISEKSEIFDDQFSVERPDGSNFTLKIRSTKLEDSAMYFCASRAFVRGYTEAFFGQGTRLTVV.

The V gene is TRBV4-3, the J gene TRBJ2-1, with TRBD1 identical over 8 bases. V trimming: 4 bases; J trimming: 1 base; junction bases outside the gene matches: 6. Germline CDR1 is LGHNA and CDR2 is YSLEER. The CDR3 length is 16 residues. DNA for the CDR3: TGCGCCAGCAGCCGGCTCGGGACAGGTTCCTACAATGAGCAGTTCTTC. Translating it yields CASSRLGTGSYNEQFF.

V is TRBV5-5 and J is TRBJ2-5; D unclear. V was clipped by 3 bases and J by 1 base, with 7 bases between them. Looked up from germline, CDR1 is SGHKS and CDR2 is YYEKEE (reference sequence). The CDR3 is 13 amino acids. The CDR3 DNA is TGTGCCAGCAGCTCGCGCCGCCAAGAGACCCAGTACTTC. Its translation: CASSSRRQETQYF.

This clone showed up just once. CDR3 nucleotide sequence: TGTGCCAGCAGCTCTGCCGCACCTGGAAACACCATATATTTT. Translation gives CASSSAAPGNTIYF. The chain carries TRBV9 and TRBJ1-3; D is ambiguous. CDR1 SGDLS and CDR2 YYNGEE come from the germline V gene. Trimming left V 4 bases short and J 2 bases short, with 10 bases between. The CDR3 spans 14 residues.

CDR3 DNA sequence: TGCGCCAGCAGCTGGGCGCCAGGCACAGATACGCAGTATTTT. This codes for CASSWAPGTDTQYF. J is TRBJ2-3 and V is TRBV5-1; D unresolved. Germline CDR1 and CDR2: SGHRS and YFSETQ. This CDR3 spans 14 amino acids. Trimming took 3 bases from V and 1 from J, leaving 9 bases between them.

The V gene is TRBV11-3, the J gene TRBJ2-7; 7 positions match TRBD1. After removal of 0 bases from V and 0 bases from J, the junction contained 11 bases not matched to a gene. The germline gives CDR1 SGHNT, CDR2 YENEEA. The CDR3 is made up of 18 amino acids. This chain's CDR3 is CASSLDPGQAESSYEQYF. CDR3 coding DNA: TGTGCCAGCAGCTTAGATCCAGGACAGGCTGAAAGCTCCTACGAGCAGTACTTC.

The genes are TRBV6-1 and TRBJ1-4; 8 bases are shared with TRBD1. CDR1 MNHNS and CDR2 SASEGT come from the germline V gene. The trim removed 0 bases at V and 8 bases at J, leaving 14 bases unmatched. The CDR3 runs 18 residues. The CDR3: CASSEALFSRQGWEKLFF. For the CDR3, the DNA is TGTGCCAGCAGTGAAGCGCTTTTTTCGAGACAGGGGTGGGAAAAACTGTTTTTT.

The chain is built from TRBV11-3 and TRBJ2-2; D remains ambiguous. Germline assignment: CDR1 SGHNT and CDR2 YENEEA. Trimming pared 1 base from V and 7 bases from J, leaving 7 bases between. The CDR3 covers 13 residues. The CDR3 protein is CASSLGGDGELFF. CDR3 in DNA: TGTGCCAGCAGCTTAGGGGGTGACGGGGAGCTGTTTTTT.

This chain links TRBV7-8 with TRBJ2-7; TRBD1 matches 9 bases. The CDR3 has 17 amino acids. CDR1 SGHVS and CDR2 FQNEAQ come from the germline V gene. V dropped 1 base and J dropped 3; count of bases not matched to a gene: 10. The CDR3: CASSLGVGTGYLYEQYF. Here the CDR3 DNA reads TGTGCCAGCAGCTTAGGGGTAGGGACAGGGTATCTCTACGAGCAGTACTTC.

The genes are TRBV9 and TRBJ1-1; D is undetermined. V was pared by 4 bases and J by 2 bases, with 9 bases between. CDR1 and CDR2 (germline): SGDLS, YYNGEE. This CDR3 has 13 amino acids. In DNA form, the CDR3 reads TGTGCCAGCAGCCCAACTCCAAACACTGAAGCTTTCTTT. The encoded protein is CASSPTPNTEAFF.

V is TRBV30 and J is TRBJ2-3; the D gene is possibly TRBD2 (6 bases). The CDR3 loop spans 13 amino acids. Deletions cut 2 bases from V and 4 bases from J, with 10 bases between. Per germline, CDR1 GTSNPN and CDR2 SVGIG (reference sequence). This chain's CDR3 is CAWSKSSADTQYF. For the CDR3, the DNA is TGTGCCTGGAGTAAGTCTAGCGCAGATACGCAGTATTTT.

The chain links TRBV11-2 to TRBJ1-1; D may be TRBD1 (5 bases). The CDR3 is 14 residues long. The V end was cut by 6 bases, the J end by 0 bases, with 11 bases between. The V gene's germline CDR1 is SGHAT and CDR2 FQNNGV. The CDR3 sequence is CASRGQGLNTEAFF. The CDR3 DNA reads TGTGCCAGCAGAGGGCAGGGACTGAACACTGAAGCTTTCTTT.

This chain connects TRBV18 to TRBJ2-6, with D hard to call. Germline V gene data show CDR1 as KGHSH and CDR2 as LQKENI. The CDR3 totals 17 residues. V lost 1 base and J 0 bases, leaving 10 bases between the germline ends. DNA for the CDR3: TGTGCCAGCTCACCACTCGGCCTTAGCTCTGGGGCCAACGTCCTGACTTTC. It translates to CASSPLGLSSGANVLTF.

The chain carries TRBV5-1 and TRBJ2-2; 8 bases are shared with TRBD1. Losses at the gene ends were 4 bases for V and 2 bases for J; bases not matched to a gene: 7. The germline V gene has CDR1 SGHRS and CDR2 YFSETQ. The CDR3 is made up of 16 amino acids. This CDR3 is CASSRDRPTNTGELFF. The DNA for the CDR3 is TGCGCCAGCAGCCGGGACAGGCCCACAAACACCGGGGAGCTGTTTTTT. Full variable domain (rest looked up from reference TRBV5-1 and TRBJ2-2): KAGVTQTPRYLIKTRGQQVTLSCSPISGHRSVSWYQQTPGQGLQFLFEYFSETQRNKGNFPGRFSGRQFSNSRSEMNVSTLELGDSALYLCASSRDRPTNTGELFFGEGSRLTVL.

The chain uses TRBV19 and TRBJ2-5; 16 bases map to TRBD2. Germline V gene data show CDR1 as LNHDA and CDR2 as SQIVND (reference sequence). This CDR3 has 18 amino acids. V was clipped by 3 bases and J by 0 bases; unmatched bases: 4. CDR3 loop: CASSIGTSGRANQETQYF. The CDR3 DNA follows: TGTGCCAGTAGTATCGGGACTAGCGGGAGGGCCAACCAAGAGACCCAGTACTTC. The full variable domain, in which reference TRBV19 and TRBJ2-5 provide the parts outside the CDR3, is DGGITQSPKYLFRKEGQNVTLSCEQNLNHDAMYWYRQDPGQGLRLIYYSQIVNDFQKGDIAEGYSVSREKKESFPLTVTSAQKNPTAFYLCASSIGTSGRANQETQYFGPGTRLLVL.

Written as DNA, the CDR3 is TGTGCCAGCAGAAATGGGGGCGACTACGAGCAGTACTTC. This codes for CASRNGGDYEQYF. The J gene is TRBJ2-7, the V gene TRBV2; TRBD1 might be the D (6 bases). The V gene lost 6 bases and the J gene lost 3 bases, with 12 bases spanning the gap. The CDR3 has 13 amino acids. The germline V gene encodes CDR1 SNHLY and CDR2 FYNNEI.

This chain uses TRBV6-1 with TRBJ2-3; D unresolved. The CDR3 is 12 residues long. The germline CDR1 and CDR2 sequences are MNHNS and SASEGT. V was pared by 7 bases and J by 1 base, with 6 bases between. The CDR3 DNA is TGTGCCAGCACCAGGCGCACAGATACGCAGTATTTT. This sequence encodes CASTRRTDTQYF.

The rearrangement links TRBV28 to TRBJ1-4; D gene uncertain. CDR1 is MDHEN, CDR2 SYDVKM, per germline. V was cut by 10 bases and J by 4 bases, with 13 bases left in between. The CDR3 extends over 13 amino acids. The CDR3 DNA reads TGTGCCACCCCGGACCCCTTTAATGAAAAACTGTTTTTT. Amino acid sequence: CATPDPFNEKLFF.

The chain is built from TRBV6-5 and TRBJ1-1, with a weak D call TRBD1 (6 bases). This CDR3 is 13 amino acids long. In germline, CDR1 is MNHEY, CDR2 SVGAGI. V shed 2 bases and J shed 5 bases, with 9 bases lying between them. CDR3 loop: CASSYNQGTEAFF. Here the CDR3 DNA reads TGTGCCAGCAGTTACAATCAGGGGACTGAAGCTTTCTTT.

The chain carries TRBV5-5 and TRBJ1-3, with D unresolved. This CDR3 region has 12 residues. V dropped 2 bases and J dropped 7 bases, with 7 bases sitting between them. Per the germline V gene, CDR1 is SGHKS and CDR2 is YYEKEE (reference sequence). CDR3 coding DNA: TGTGCCAGCAGCTTCCGGATGAACACCATATATTTT. Encoded protein: CASSFRMNTIYF.

V usage is TRBV5-4 and J usage is TRBJ2-5; 9 bases are a match to TRBD2. V was pared by 1 base and J by 4 bases, with 8 bases of the junction left unmatched. Per the germline V gene, CDR1 is SGHNT and CDR2 is YYREEE (reference sequence). The CDR3 length is 16 residues. The CDR3 is CASSLQPAGGGETQYF. In DNA form, the CDR3 reads TGTGCCAGCAGCTTGCAACCAGCGGGAGGCGGAGAGACCCAGTACTTC.

This rearrangement joins TRBV6-1 to TRBJ1-2, with TRBD1 identical over 10 bases. The CDR3 spans 16 residues. Germline V gene lookup returns CDR1 MNHNS and CDR2 SASEGT. Trimming at V came to 1 base and at J to 4 bases, leaving 6 bases not matched to a gene. CDR3 amino acids: CASSEGGQGVIYGYTF. CDR3 DNA sequence: TGTGCCAGCAGTGAAGGAGGACAGGGGGTGATCTATGGCTACACCTTC.

The CDR3 is CARRATGELFF. CDR3 coding DNA: TGTGCCCGACGAGCCACCGGGGAGCTGTTTTTT. This chain uses TRBV30 with TRBJ2-2; D ambiguous. From germline, CDR1 is GTSNPN and CDR2 SVGIG (reference sequence). V lost 8 bases, J lost 4 bases, and 8 bases lay in between. The CDR3 consists of 11 residues.

CDR3 sequence reads: CASSSLGINTGELFF. Here the CDR3 DNA reads TGTGCCAGCAGCTCCCTCGGGATTAATACCGGGGAGCTGTTTTTT. The gene calls are TRBV7-9 and TRBJ2-2; TRBD2 might be the D (5 bases). Trimming took off 4 bases at V and 5 bases at J, with 14 bases between the two ends. CDR3 size: 15 residues. CDR1 is SEHNR and CDR2 is FQNEAQ in the germline V gene (reference sequence).